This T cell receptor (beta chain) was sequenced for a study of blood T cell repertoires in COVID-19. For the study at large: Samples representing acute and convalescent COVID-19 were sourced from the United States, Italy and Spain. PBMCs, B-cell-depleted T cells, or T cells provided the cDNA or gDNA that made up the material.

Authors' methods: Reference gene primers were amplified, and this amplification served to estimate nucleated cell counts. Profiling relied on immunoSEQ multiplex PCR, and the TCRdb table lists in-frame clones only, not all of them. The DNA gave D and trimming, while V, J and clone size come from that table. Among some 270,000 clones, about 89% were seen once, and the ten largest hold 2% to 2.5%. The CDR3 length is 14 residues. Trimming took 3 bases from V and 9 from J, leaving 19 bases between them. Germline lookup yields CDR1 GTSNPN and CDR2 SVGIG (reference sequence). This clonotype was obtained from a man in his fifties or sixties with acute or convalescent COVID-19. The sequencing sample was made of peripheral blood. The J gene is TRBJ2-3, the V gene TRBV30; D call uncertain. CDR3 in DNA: TGTGCCTGGAGCCGCCTTAACCCCCTGGGCACGCAGTATTTT. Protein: CAWSRLNPLGTQYF.